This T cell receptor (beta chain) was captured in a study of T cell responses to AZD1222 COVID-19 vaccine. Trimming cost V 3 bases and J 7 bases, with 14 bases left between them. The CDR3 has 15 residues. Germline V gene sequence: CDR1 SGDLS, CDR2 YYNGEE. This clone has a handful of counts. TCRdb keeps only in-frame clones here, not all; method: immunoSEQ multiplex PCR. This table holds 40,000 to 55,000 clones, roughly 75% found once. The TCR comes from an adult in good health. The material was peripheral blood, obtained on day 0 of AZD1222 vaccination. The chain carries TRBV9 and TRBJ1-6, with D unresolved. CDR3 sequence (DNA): TGTGCCAGCAGCGCGAGACGGCCCGGGAATTCACCCCTCCACTTT. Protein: CASSARRPGNSPLHF.